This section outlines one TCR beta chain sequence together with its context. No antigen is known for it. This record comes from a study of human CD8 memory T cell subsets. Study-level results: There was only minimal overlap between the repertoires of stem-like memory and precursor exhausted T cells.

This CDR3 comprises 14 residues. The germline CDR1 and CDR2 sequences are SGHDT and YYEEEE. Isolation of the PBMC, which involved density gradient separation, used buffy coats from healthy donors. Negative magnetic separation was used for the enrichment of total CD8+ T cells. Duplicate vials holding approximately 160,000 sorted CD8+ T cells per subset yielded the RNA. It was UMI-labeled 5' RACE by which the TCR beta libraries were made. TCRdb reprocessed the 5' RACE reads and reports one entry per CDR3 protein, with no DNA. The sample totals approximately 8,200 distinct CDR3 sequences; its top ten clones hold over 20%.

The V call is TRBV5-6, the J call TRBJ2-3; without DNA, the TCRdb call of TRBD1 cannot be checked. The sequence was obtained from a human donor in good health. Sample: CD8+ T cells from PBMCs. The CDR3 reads CASSSLAGADTQYF.